Described below is a single T cell receptor beta chain sequence and its context. Trimming at V came to 2 bases and at J to 8 bases, leaving 5 bases not matched to a gene. The CDR3 consists of 13 residues. This specimen comes from a study of blood T cell repertoires in COVID-19. In the study overall: The origin of the acute and convalescent COVID-19 samples was the United States, Italy and Spain. In each case, the material was cDNA or gDNA derived from T cells, B-cell-depleted T cells, or PBMCs.

How the authors handled the data: Using reference gene primer amplification, nucleated cell counts were estimated. Sequencing was performed with immunoSEQ multiplex PCR; in TCRdb, only in-frame clones are kept and a portion is missing. V, J and clone size reflect that table, while D and trimming were determined from the DNA. Here the sample spans fewer than 250,000 clones, less than 90% being singletons. The receptor's source is a woman aged 70 to 79 with acute or convalescent COVID-19. The chain uses TRBV12-3 or TRBV12-4 and TRBJ1-2; 7 bases map to TRBD1. Sequencing was performed on peripheral blood. CDR3 bases: TGTGCCAGCAGTTTAAACAGGGGTGGAGGCTACACCTTC. This encodes CASSLNRGGGYTF.